This TCR beta chain was observed in a study of tumor and adjacent non-tumor tissue in lung cancer. Study background: Aged about 31 to 85 years, patients included 10 men and five or six women with stage I to III disease.

Trimming shortened V by 5 bases and J by 3 bases, and 8 bases separated the two germline ends. This CDR3 region has 12 residues. The germline V gene encodes CDR1 SEHNR and CDR2 FQNEAQ (reference sequence). The template was RNA from unsorted bulk tissue. This non-tumor lung sample came from over 3 cm beyond the tumor edge. Three rounds of nested PCR, following a modified ARM-PCR protocol, produced the TCRbeta library. TCRdb redid the calling of the multiplex PCR reads with MiXCR, one entry per CDR3 protein. Of 81,000 or so distinct CDR3 sequences in the sample, 65% to 85% are singletons; the top ten hold about 51%.

The sequence was obtained from a man in his sixties with non-small cell lung cancer. The sample was distant non-tumor lung tissue. The rearrangement links TRBV7-9 to TRBJ2-7, with no clear D. The CDR3 loop is CASSHGNYEQYF. The CDR3 bases are TGTGCCAGCAGCCATGGCAACTACGAGCAGTACTTC.